Given below is one T cell receptor beta chain in context. This table comes from immunoSEQ multiplex PCR, and its TCRdb copy is limited to in-frame clones, with some not included. The data contain about 94,000 clones, around 87% of them singletons. V trimming: 4 bases; J trimming: 0 bases; junction bases outside the gene matches: 3. The length of the CDR3 is 17 residues. The germline gives CDR1 SGHVS, CDR2 FQNEAQ. These data are taken from a study of OX40 agonist ivuxolimab in advanced cancers. At the level of the study: While on treatment, patients had intravenous ivuxolimab at 0.01 to 10 mg/kg every 2 weeks.

This sequence joins TRBV7-8 and TRBJ2-3; 14 nucleotides match TRBD2. The TCR sequence derives from an adult with an advanced solid tumor such as melanoma, head and neck, liver or kidney cancer. The sample here was CD4+ or CD8+ T cells sorted from blood, taken in a trial of the OX40 agonist ivuxolimab. The CDR3 DNA is TGTGCCAGCAGCTACGGGACTAGCGGGGGTAGCACAGATACGCAGTATTTT. It codes for CASSYGTSGGSTDTQYF.